This T cell receptor beta chain was documented in a study of T-cell memory formation after mild COVID-19. Study-wide points: Day 15 to 85 contracting clones showed balanced CD4/CD8; later expanders leaned CD4+.

Each CDR3 protein gets one entry after TCRdb re-called the 5' RACE reads with MiXCR. In the table there are tens of thousands of distinct CDR3 sequences, roughly 14% of which are singletons. Per the germline V gene, CDR1 is SEHNR and CDR2 is FQNEAQ (reference sequence). This CDR3 contains 18 residues. V lost 2 bases to trimming and J lost 1 base, with 19 bases between them. Of note for this clonotype: Its antigen is still unknown.

Sample: PBMCs or a T cell subset sorted from them (not recorded which). The V call is TRBV7-9, the J call TRBJ2-3; no clear D. The TCR sequence derives from an adult woman who had mild COVID-19 (a few samples of this study predate the infection). Cell type and time point are not known. The CDR3 is CASSLIGWTEARTDTQYF. The CDR3 DNA follows: TGTGCCAGCAGCTTAATTGGGTGGACCGAAGCCCGCACAGATACGCAGTATTTT. Full variable domain (remainder filled in from reference TRBV7-9 and TRBJ2-3): DTGVSQNPRHKITKRGQNVTFRCDPISEHNRLYWYRQTLGQGPEFLTYFQNEAQLEKSRLLSDRFSAERPKGSFSTLEIQRTEQGDSAMYLCASSLIGWTEARTDTQYFGPGTRLTVL.